The 11 T cell receptor beta chains given below trace back to one sample, sequenced in a study of immune heterogeneity within non-small cell lung tumors. Template was bulk tumor genomic DNA, 600 to 650 ng per sample. The authors collected several far-apart biopsies from each primary tumor during surgery. Each patient presented with untreated, newly diagnosed non-small cell lung cancer and received curative surgery. Amplification of the TCR beta CDR3 was achieved through multiplex PCR with 32 V and 13 J primers. A single record per CDR3 protein comes from TCRdb applying MiXCR to the multiplex PCR reads. The repertoire holds around 3,000 distinct CDR3 sequences, 40% to 55% seen once, with 50% in the top ten. Material for sequencing was lung tumor tissue. The receptor source for this set is a man between 60 and 70 years old with non-small cell lung cancer.

This clonotype is medium-sized (0.01 to 0.1%). This chain links TRBV14 with TRBJ2-7; 7 bases fit TRBD1. CDR3 length equals 15 residues. CDR1 is SGHDN and CDR2 is FVKESK in the germline V gene. V gave up 4 bases and J gave up 6 bases; unmatched junction bases: 12. The CDR3 reads CASSPSTGRIAEQYF. DNA of the CDR3: TGTGCCAGCAGCCCTTCGACAGGGAGAATAGCCGAGCAGTACTTC.

This clonotype came up a few times. V gene TRBV19 combines with J gene TRBJ1-1, with TRBD1 as a possible D gene (6 bases). V lost 5 bases to trimming and J lost 7 bases, with 17 bases between them. Germline CDR1 and CDR2: LNHDA and SQIVND (reference sequence). The CDR3 is made up of 14 amino acids. The CDR3 bases are TGTGCCAGTAGTCCCAGGACAGAAACAGATGAAGCTTTCTTT. Translating gives CASSPRTETDEAFF.

This clonotype is medium-sized by share. This sequence joins TRBV20-1 and TRBJ1-3; D call uncertain. Per germline, CDR1 DFQATT and CDR2 SNEGSKA (reference sequence). The CDR3 consists of 13 residues. Trimming pared 6 bases from V and 0 bases from J, leaving 9 bases between. Written as DNA, the CDR3 is TGCAGTGCCCCGAGCTTCTCTGGAAACACCATATATTTT. This translates into CSAPSFSGNTIYF.

This clonotype qualifies as medium-sized. The rearrangement joins TRBV24-1 to TRBJ2-5, with a possible D match to TRBD1 (5 bases). The CDR3 spans 13 residues. V was cut by 7 bases and J by 0 bases, with 8 bases left in between. The germline V gene encodes CDR1 KGHDR and CDR2 SFDVKD. CDR3 in DNA: TGTGCCACCAGCGTGACAGACCAAGAGACCCAGTACTTC. Its protein product is CATSVTDQETQYF.

Within the sample, this clonotype is medium-sized. The chain is built from TRBV6-1 and TRBJ1-6; 9 nucleotides align to TRBD1. The CDR3 consists of 16 residues. Germline V lookup: CDR1 MNHNS, CDR2 SASEGT. Losses at the gene ends were 3 bases for V and 10 bases for J; bases not matched to a gene: 10. The CDR3, as DNA: TGTGCCAGCAGTGACGGACCGGGACAGGGTGGCTCACCCCTCCACTTT. It specifies CASSDGPGQGGSPLHF.

CDR3 protein: CASSPLAGANTGELFF. As DNA, the CDR3 is TGTGCCAGCTCACCCCTAGCGGGCGCGAACACCGGGGAGCTGTTTTTT. V and J are TRBV18 and TRBJ2-2; TRBD2 matches 8 bases. This CDR3 is built from 16 residues. With 3 bases clipped from V and 0 bases from J, the junction kept 3 bases outside the gene matches. Per germline, CDR1 KGHSH and CDR2 LQKENI.

This clonotype came up a few times. This chain connects TRBV5-5 to TRBJ2-3, with 7 bases fitting TRBD1. Germline V lookup: CDR1 SGHKS, CDR2 YYEKEE (reference sequence). V was clipped by 4 bases and J by 3 bases; unmatched bases: 11. The CDR3 spans 16 residues. In DNA form, the CDR3 reads TGTGCCAGCAGCCTTTTCGTACAGGGGAAGACAGATACGCAGTATTTT. Translated, it gives CASSLFVQGKTDTQYF.

J is TRBJ2-7 and V is TRBV20-1; 7 bases fit TRBD2. Germline assignment: CDR1 DFQATT and CDR2 SNEGSKA (reference sequence). The CDR3 has 15 amino acids. The trim removed 6 bases at V and 7 bases at J, leaving 18 bases unmatched. CDR3 in DNA: TGCAGTGCCCAGGGAGGGGCAGAGGACACTTGGGAGCAGTACTTC. Its protein product is CSAQGGAEDTWEQYF.

This clonotype is labeled as medium-sized. V is TRBV5-6 and J is TRBJ1-1; possibly TRBD1 for D (5 bases). Trimming removed 3 bases at V and 1 base at J, with 7 bases between. Germline assignment: CDR1 SGHDT and CDR2 YYEEEE. CDR3 length: 13 amino acids. The CDR3, as DNA: TGTGCCAGCAGCTATGGACAGAACACTGAAGCTTTCTTT. Its translation: CASSYGQNTEAFF.

This clonotype was found once. The chain combines TRBV7-9 with TRBJ1-2; TRBD1 agrees at 7 bases. The CDR3 contains 17 residues. Germline V gene lookup returns CDR1 SEHNR and CDR2 FQNEAQ (reference sequence). With 0 bases clipped from V and 5 bases from J, the junction kept 12 bases outside the gene matches. In DNA form, the CDR3 reads TGTGCCAGCAGCTTAGCATACCCGGACAGGATGGGGTATGGCTACACCTTC. Translating it yields CASSLAYPDRMGYGYTF.

The chain joins TRBV6-2 or TRBV6-3 to TRBJ1-6; 8 bases align to TRBD1. The ends lost 0 bases at V and 8 bases at J; junction bases unmatched: 6. This CDR3 comprises 16 residues. The germline CDR1 and CDR2 sequences are MNHEY and SVGEGT. Here the CDR3 reads CASSYSDRGGHSPLHF. CDR3 sequence (DNA): TGTGCCAGCAGTTACTCTGACAGGGGAGGACATTCACCCCTCCACTTT.